This T cell receptor beta chain was identified during a study of cytomegalovirus exposure and HLA in healthy donors. General study findings and limits: The tendency of first-cohort TCR clusters to co-occur in the approximately 120 validation repertoires was identified by a subsequent analysis. The study flagged approximately 180 TCR beta chains as cytomegalovirus-associated.

Trimming took off 4 bases at V and 9 bases at J, with 16 bases between the two ends. There are 14 residues in the CDR3. The V gene's germline CDR1 is SGHDN and CDR2 FVKESK. A remark on this clone: Its antigen is not identified.

Assay used: immunoSEQ multiplex PCR; TCRdb lists only in-frame clones, some missing. This table holds about 65,000 clones, approximately 96% found once. Material for sequencing was PBMCs. The TCR originated in a young man in good health and CMV-seropositive. The V and J genes are TRBV14 and TRBJ1-3; tentative D call: TRBD1 (6 bases). This CDR3 is CASSPSGHGFTIYF. CDR3 coding DNA: TGTGCCAGCAGCCCCTCGGGACACGGGTTCACCATATATTTT.